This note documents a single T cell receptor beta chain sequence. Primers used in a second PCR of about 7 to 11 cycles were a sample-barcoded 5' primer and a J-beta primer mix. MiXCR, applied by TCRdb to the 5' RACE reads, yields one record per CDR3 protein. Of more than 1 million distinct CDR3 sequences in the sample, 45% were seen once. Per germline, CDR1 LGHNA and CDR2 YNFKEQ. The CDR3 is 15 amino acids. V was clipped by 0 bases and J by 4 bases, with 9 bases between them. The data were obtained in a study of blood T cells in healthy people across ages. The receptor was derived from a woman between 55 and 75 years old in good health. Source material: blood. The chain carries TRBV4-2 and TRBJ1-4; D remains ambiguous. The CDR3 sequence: CASSQEGLHNEKLFF. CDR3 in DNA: TGTGCCAGCAGCCAAGAAGGTCTTCATAATGAAAAACTGTTTTTT.